These T cell receptor beta chains were read from a single sample in a study of blood T cells in healthy people across ages. TCRdb processed the 5' RACE reads anew with MiXCR; each CDR3 protein has one entry. The data hold about 1.8 million distinct CDR3 sequences, with 40% to 55% observed a single time. The sequencing sample was made of blood. The receptors shown here come from a woman aged 35 to 49 in good health. The conserved cysteine and the conserved F or W are not part of the CDR3 here. The order of the fields is CDR3 protein, D gene, V gene, J gene. D genes are given only for firm matches.

CDR3aa: ASRREGTGLGETQY; d_gene: TRBD1; v_gene: TRBV5-1; j_gene: .
CDR3aa: ASRRGGNTEAF; d_gene: .; v_gene: TRBV6-5; j_gene: TRBJ1-1
CDR3aa: ASSIGRLPTDTQY; d_gene: .; v_gene: TRBV19; j_gene: TRBJ2-3
CDR3aa: ASSLTTRVNEQY; d_gene: .; v_gene: TRBV5-1; j_gene: TRBJ2-7
CDR3aa: ASSYALAGLDTQY; d_gene: TRBD2; v_gene: TRBV6-2/TRBV6-3; j_gene: TRBJ2-3
CDR3aa: SVENSPDAIYNEQF; d_gene: .; v_gene: TRBV29-1; j_gene: TRBJ2-1
CDR3aa: ASRISGNQPQH; d_gene: .; v_gene: TRBV12-3/TRBV12-4; j_gene: TRBJ1-5
CDR3aa: ASSRRVGPHPMREKLF; d_gene: .; v_gene: TRBV9; j_gene: TRBJ1-4
CDR3aa: ASSYSRGSGLDTEAF; d_gene: .; v_gene: TRBV6-5; j_gene: TRBJ1-1
CDR3aa: ASSFDYHNEQY; d_gene: .; v_gene: TRBV27; j_gene: TRBJ2-7
CDR3aa: ASSVETGFEQY; d_gene: .; v_gene: TRBV7-2; j_gene: TRBJ2-7
CDR3aa: ASSAGTGRTGANVLT; d_gene: TRBD1; v_gene: TRBV2; j_gene: TRBJ2-6
CDR3aa: ASSSLLGGLGTDTQY; d_gene: .; v_gene: TRBV27; j_gene: TRBJ2-3
CDR3aa: ATSRIITGNYETQY; d_gene: .; v_gene: TRBV15; j_gene: TRBJ2-5
CDR3aa: ASSPLNGRYNEQF; d_gene: .; v_gene: TRBV27; j_gene: TRBJ2-1
CDR3aa: AISNFGGSYEQY; d_gene: .; v_gene: TRBV10-3; j_gene: TRBJ2-7
CDR3aa: ASSSDNGERGYT; d_gene: .; v_gene: TRBV5-1; j_gene: TRBJ1-2
CDR3aa: ASSPGPTPSNQPQH; d_gene: .; v_gene: TRBV28; j_gene: TRBJ1-5
CDR3aa: ASSFQGGSKF; d_gene: .; v_gene: TRBV27; j_gene: TRBJ2-1
CDR3aa: ASRRTPGQGSYEQY; d_gene: TRBD1; v_gene: TRBV7-9; j_gene: TRBJ2-7
CDR3aa: ASSKRATKRGGYGYT; d_gene: .; v_gene: TRBV21-1; j_gene: TRBJ1-2
CDR3aa: ASSLLPAGYT; d_gene: .; v_gene: TRBV28; j_gene: TRBJ1-2
CDR3aa: ATSREQRSTGYT; d_gene: .; v_gene: TRBV15; j_gene: TRBJ1-2
CDR3aa: ASIWGASGVNNEQF; d_gene: TRBD2; v_gene: TRBV5-1; j_gene: TRBJ2-1
CDR3aa: ASSLWSFREKLF; d_gene: .; v_gene: TRBV7-2; j_gene: TRBJ1-4
CDR3aa: ATSRDGTSSTQY; d_gene: .; v_gene: TRBV15; j_gene: TRBJ2-3
CDR3aa: ASSLVGPSSNVLT; d_gene: .; v_gene: TRBV5-6; j_gene: TRBJ2-6
CDR3aa: ASSVPGTRNNEQF; d_gene: .; v_gene: TRBV7-9; j_gene: TRBJ2-1
CDR3aa: ASSEVAGGGPDTQY; d_gene: TRBD2; v_gene: TRBV2; j_gene: TRBJ2-3
CDR3aa: ASSYSAGQYSPLH; d_gene: .; v_gene: TRBV6-2/TRBV6-3; j_gene: TRBJ1-6
CDR3aa: ASSPTGIASNEQF; d_gene: .; v_gene: TRBV4-3; j_gene: TRBJ2-1
CDR3aa: ASSYEGVGNQPQH; d_gene: .; v_gene: TRBV6-2/TRBV6-3; j_gene: TRBJ1-5
CDR3aa: ASSLPAVADQETQY; d_gene: .; v_gene: TRBV7-2; j_gene: TRBJ2-5
CDR3aa: SARGTNYGYT; d_gene: .; v_gene: TRBV20-1; j_gene: TRBJ1-2
CDR3aa: ASTPSGYNEQY; d_gene: .; v_gene: TRBV27; j_gene: TRBJ2-5